This is a list of T cell receptor beta chains from one sample in a study of blood T cell repertoires in COVID-19. The table came from immunoSEQ multiplex PCR; TCRdb's copy has only in-frame clones and leaves some out. The sample holds around 250,000 clones; approximately 86% are singletons and the top ten take about 0.64%. Sequenced sample: peripheral blood. These receptor sequences come from a human donor in a cohort sampled during active COVID-19. The CDR3 runs from the conserved cysteine through the conserved F or W. D genes are given only for firm matches. A row's size may be missing; if present it is once, few, many or a size class.

DNA,CDR3,D,size,V,J
TGTGCCAGCAGTGAAGCGCTGGCAGGGGCGGGGAACACTGAAGCTTTCTTT,CASSEALAGAGNTEAFF,-,-,TRBV6-1,TRBJ1-1
TGTGCCAGCAGCTCAGGGGGCATAAGATATCAGCCCCAGCATTTT,CASSSGGIRYQPQHF,TRBD1,-,TRBV7-9,TRBJ1-5
TGTGCCAGCAGCGAAGGTCCAGGGCTTAACTATGGCTACACCTTC,CASSEGPGLNYGYTF,-,-,TRBV14,TRBJ1-2
TGTGCCAGTAGCACAAACAGCTTCAATCAGCCCCAGCATTTT,CASSTNSFNQPQHF,-,-,TRBV19,TRBJ1-5
TGTGCCAGCAGCTTAATGAATGGGGGGAACTATGGCTACACCTTC,CASSLMNGGNYGYTF,-,-,TRBV7-3,TRBJ1-2
TGTGCCAGCAGCCAGAAGTGGCACTTAGGGGGTGAAAAACTGTTTTTT,CASSQKWHLGGEKLFF,-,-,TRBV3-1/TRBV3-2,TRBJ1-4
TGTGCCAGCATTATGACAGGGTCATCAGATACGCAGTATTTT,CASIMTGSSDTQYF,TRBD1,-,TRBV2,TRBJ2-3
TGCGCCAGCAGCTGGACAGGGACAGATACGCAGTATTTT,CASSWTGTDTQYF,TRBD1,-,TRBV4-3,TRBJ2-3
TGCGCCAGCAGCCAGTTAGGGGCTGCAGGGGTCCATGGCTACACCTTC,CASSQLGAAGVHGYTF,-,-,TRBV4-1,TRBJ1-2
TGTGCCTGGAGTGCGAGCCTGTTCTCTGGAAACACCATATATTTT,CAWSASLFSGNTIYF,-,-,TRBV30,TRBJ1-3
TGTGCCAGCAGCCAGGGGGGACGTCAACCTGGGCTCGATGGCTACACCTTC,CASSQGGRQPGLDGYTF,-,-,TRBV16,TRBJ1-2
TGTGCCGCGGGAGGGACTACTAATGAAAAACTGTTTTTT,CAAGGTTNEKLFF,-,-,TRBV10-3,TRBJ1-4
TGTGCCAGCAGCTCCGGGACAGGGTACTATGGCTACACCTTC,CASSSGTGYYGYTF,TRBD1,-,TRBV7-2,TRBJ1-2
TGCGCCAGCAGCCCGCAGGGTAGCACTGAAGCTTTCTTT,CASSPQGSTEAFF,-,-,TRBV5-1,TRBJ1-1
TGCGCCAGCAGCCTAAGGGGACCGGGACAGGGGGATTACGAGCAGTACTTC,CASSLRGPGQGDYEQYF,TRBD1,-,TRBV4-3,TRBJ2-7
TGTGCCAGCAGCTTTATCAACCTAGCGGGAACTTTCCAGCAGTACTTC,CASSFINLAGTFQQYF,TRBD2,-,TRBV11-2,TRBJ2-7
TGCGCCAGCAGCTTGGACGACAGGGGGTTAGAGACCCAGTACTTC,CASSLDDRGLETQYF,TRBD1,-,TRBV5-1,TRBJ2-5
TGTGCCAGCAGCCAAGAAACAGGGATCCCCCTTAGCTGGGGCAATCAGCCCCAGCATTTT,CASSQETGIPLSWGNQPQHF,-,-,TRBV7-8,TRBJ1-5
TGTGCCAGCAGTTACGGACAGGGGCATTTATCACCCCTCCACTTT,CASSYGQGHLSPLHF,TRBD1,-,TRBV6-5,TRBJ1-6
TGTGCCAGCAGCCAAGGGTTAGCGGGAGTTTCCAAAAACATTCAGTACTTC,CASSQGLAGVSKNIQYF,TRBD2,once,TRBV6-2/TRBV6-3,TRBJ2-4
TGTGCCAGTAGTATTAGGGGCAGTAAAGCGAACACTGAAGCTTTCTTT,CASSIRGSKANTEAFF,-,-,TRBV19,TRBJ1-1
TGCAGCGTTGTAGAAGGGGCCCATGAGCAGTTCTTC,CSVVEGAHEQFF,-,-,TRBV29-1,TRBJ2-1
TGTGCCAGCAGCCGCCTGGGGGCAAACTACGAGCAGTACTTC,CASSRLGANYEQYF,-,-,TRBV7-2,TRBJ2-7
TGTGCCAGCAGCTTCTCGTCCCCACTTCGCACTCTGAACACTGAAGCTTTCTTT,CASSFSSPLRTLNTEAFF,-,once,TRBV5-4,TRBJ1-1
TGTGCCAGCGTAGTTCGGGGGGGGAACACTGAAGCTTTCTTT,CASVVRGGNTEAFF,-,-,TRBV28,TRBJ1-1
TGTGCCAGTAAGTCTAGCGGGAGCGTACCTAGCACAGATACGCAGTATTTT,CASKSSGSVPSTDTQYF,TRBD2,-,TRBV19,TRBJ2-3
TGCGCCAGCAGTTACCCCGGGGTCTACGAGCAGTACTTC,CASSYPGVYEQYF,-,-,TRBV5-1,TRBJ2-7
TGTGCCAGTAGTAGGACAGGGGGAGGCTACACCTTC,CASSRTGGGYTF,TRBD1,-,TRBV19,TRBJ1-2
TGTGCCACCGCTCCCCTTCTTAGCGGAGCACGCTACGAGCAGTACTTC,CATAPLLSGARYEQYF,-,once,TRBV19,TRBJ2-7
TGTGCCAGCAGCTTAGGAAAGACAGTGACCGACAACGAGCAGTACTTC,CASSLGKTVTDNEQYF,-,-,TRBV7-2,TRBJ2-7
TGTGCCAGCAGCCCAGGGGAGACCCAGTACTTC,CASSPGETQYF,-,-,TRBV12-3/TRBV12-4,TRBJ2-5
TGCGCCAGCAGCTCCGAGGGGAGGAGAAATGAAAAACTGTTTTTT,CASSSEGRRNEKLFF,-,-,TRBV5-1,TRBJ1-4
TGTGCTAGTGGCCTGGGACAGGGGGCGAATCAGCCCCAGCATTTT,CASGLGQGANQPQHF,TRBD1,-,TRBV12-5,TRBJ1-5
TGTGCCAGCGGGACAGACTCTGGGGCCAACGTCCTGACTTTC,CASGTDSGANVLTF,TRBD1,-,TRBV27,TRBJ2-6
TGTGCCAGCAGCCACCAAGCGGACAGGGTCTATTATGGCTACACCTTC,CASSHQADRVYYGYTF,TRBD1,once,TRBV11-1,TRBJ1-2
TGTGCCTGGACCGAGGGGGATAATTCACCCCTCCACTTT,CAWTEGDNSPLHF,-,once,TRBV30,TRBJ1-6
TGTGCCAGCACCAATGATCCGGGAGTCCGGCCTCCCCACTTT,CASTNDPGVRPPHF,-,-,TRBV6-6,TRBJ1-6
TGTGCCAGCAGTGATCGGTCGTGGCTAGCAACAGATACGCAGTATTTT,CASSDRSWLATDTQYF,-,-,TRBV2,TRBJ2-3
TGTGCCAGTAGTATCCTGGACTCGGGAAGCAATTCACCCCTCCACTTT,CASSILDSGSNSPLHF,-,-,TRBV19,TRBJ1-6
TGTGCCAGCAGGATCATTTCCGGGGACAATGAGCAGTTCTTC,CASRIISGDNEQFF,-,-,TRBV27,TRBJ2-1
TGTGCCAGTAGTATGGTCAGGGATCAGCCCCAGCATTTT,CASSMVRDQPQHF,-,-,TRBV19,TRBJ1-5
TGTGCCAGCAGTTCTCTAGCGGGGGGGCCAAACACGCAGTATTTT,CASSSLAGGPNTQYF,TRBD2,-,TRBV6-2/TRBV6-3,TRBJ2-3
TGCGCCAGCAGCACTACAGGGCTCCTCCACTTT,CASSTTGLLHF,-,few,TRBV4-1,TRBJ1-6
TGTGCCACCGACCTCGATGGCAGGGGCGAAATCAAAAACGAGCAGTACTTC,CATDLDGRGEIKNEQYF,-,-,TRBV7-9,TRBJ2-7
TGTGCCAGCAGAGGACTAGCCCCGAACACCGGGGAGCTGTTTTTT,CASRGLAPNTGELFF,TRBD2,-,TRBV2,TRBJ2-2
TGTGCCAGCCTTGATCCGGGACAGGGGTCCTACGAGCAGTACTTC,CASLDPGQGSYEQYF,TRBD1,-,TRBV28,TRBJ2-7
TGTGCCAGCAGTCTTCTAAGGGACACCGGTTCGGAGCAGTACTTC,CASSLLRDTGSEQYF,-,-,TRBV6-6,TRBJ2-7
TGTGCCAGCAGTGATCCGGGGAACACCATATATTTT,CASSDPGNTIYF,-,-,TRBV25-1,TRBJ1-3
TGTGCCAGCAGTTCCCTCTCACAGGGCCCTACCCGCTACGAGCAGTACTTC,CASSSLSQGPTRYEQYF,-,-,TRBV6-2/TRBV6-3,TRBJ2-7
TGCGCCAGCAGCCAAGATCTAGGGCGGGGAAACTATGGCTACACCTTC,CASSQDLGRGNYGYTF,-,-,TRBV4-1,TRBJ1-2
TGTGCCAGCAGCCCCCTTAGAGGGACAGGGGACGAAAAACTGTTTTTT,CASSPLRGTGDEKLFF,TRBD1,-,TRBV11-2,TRBJ1-4
TGTGCCAGCAGTTTAAAGAACACTGAAGCTTTCTTT,CASSLKNTEAFF,-,-,TRBV6-2/TRBV6-3,TRBJ1-1
TGTGCCAGCAGCAATACTAAGACAGGGGACACTGAAGCTTTCTTT,CASSNTKTGDTEAFF,TRBD1,-,TRBV28,TRBJ1-1
TGTGCCAGCAGTTTCCGGGACAGGGTAGCCCCCGCTTTCTTT,CASSFRDRVAPAFF,TRBD1,once,TRBV6-5,TRBJ1-1
TGTGCCAGCAGCTTAGGTCGGAGCACTGAAGCTTTCTTT,CASSLGRSTEAFF,-,-,TRBV11-2,TRBJ1-1
TGTGCCAGCAGCCCTACAGGGGCGTCGAACACTGAAGCTTTCTTT,CASSPTGASNTEAFF,TRBD1,-,TRBV7-9,TRBJ1-1
TGTGCCACGGGGGGGGCGAGTCGGAACGAGCAGTACTTC,CATGGASRNEQYF,TRBD2,-,TRBV10-3,TRBJ2-7
TGTGCTAGTGGTTTCTCCTCCACGGGCGGACAGATCTTAAAAATGGGTGCAGATACGCAGTATTTT,CASGFSSTGGQILKMGADTQYF,-,once,TRBV12-5,TRBJ2-3
TGTGCCAGCAGCTTAGTAGTGACAGAGGTTAATTCACCCCTCCACTTT,CASSLVVTEVNSPLHF,-,-,TRBV7-8,TRBJ1-6